Presented here are 20 T cell receptor beta chains from one specimen sequenced in a study of response to subunit inactivated influenza vaccine. TCRdb re-derived calls from the RT-PCR reads in MiXCR, one entry per CDR3 protein. The sample shows over 650,000 distinct CDR3 sequences, around 20% of them seen only once. This sample comprised PBMCs from blood, obtained around 5 days after vaccination. Receptors were obtained from a man aged 50 to 59 who received an inactivated influenza vaccine.

This clonotype was found a few times. This chain links TRBV12-3 or TRBV12-4 with TRBJ2-7; D call uncertain. The V end lost 6 bases, the J end lost 7 bases, and 16 bases lay between the germline ends. The CDR3 spans 13 residues. For the CDR3, the DNA is TGTGCCAGCAGGCCCTCCTCCTTGACAGAGCAGTACTTC. Protein: CASRPSSLTEQYF.

This clonotype was picked up a small number of times. V gene TRBV18 combines with J gene TRBJ2-7; TRBD2 matches 14 bases. Germline V gene lookup returns CDR1 KGHSH and CDR2 LQKENI. Trimming removed 3 bases from V and 6 bases from J; junction bases left unmatched: 13. The CDR3 extends over 18 amino acids. CDR3 nucleotides: TGTGCCAGCTCACCCAGTGGACTAGCGGGAGGATTATCTGGCGAGCAGTACTTC. Its translation is CASSPSGLAGGLSGEQYF.

The chain uses TRBV7-9 and TRBJ2-5, with 10 bases identical to TRBD1. In germline, CDR1 is SEHNR, CDR2 FQNEAQ (reference sequence). The CDR3 runs to 16 residues. Unmatched junction bases numbered 6, after V lost 1 base and J lost 4 bases. The CDR3 is CASSLVGDRGRETQYF. The CDR3 coding sequence is TGTGCCAGCAGCTTAGTCGGGGACAGGGGCCGAGAGACCCAGTACTTC.

J is TRBJ2-1 and V is TRBV7-9; TRBD2 is a possible D gene (6 bases). Germline V gives CDR1 SEHNR, CDR2 FQNEAQ (reference sequence). The CDR3 is 12 residues long. V lost 5 bases and J 9 bases, leaving 11 bases between the germline ends. CDR3: CASSGVGGEQFF. CDR3 nucleotide sequence: TGTGCCAGCAGCGGGGTGGGGGGTGAGCAGTTCTTC.

The table lists this clonotype with a few counts. V and J are TRBV7-2 and TRBJ1-4; tentatively, D is TRBD1 (5 bases). CDR1 and CDR2 from the germline V gene are SGHTA and FQGNSA. V was shortened by 3 bases and J by 12 bases, with 11 bases between the two germline ends. The CDR3 runs to 12 residues. In DNA form, the CDR3 reads TGTGCCAGCAGCTTTGCAGGGCATCAACTGTTTTTT. Its translation is CASSFAGHQLFF. Supplemented by reference TRBV7-2 and TRBJ1-4, the full variable domain reads GAGVSQSPSNKVTEKGKDVELRCDPISGHTALYWYRQSLGQGLEFLIYFQGNSAPDKSGLPSDRFSAERTGGSVSTLTIQRTQQEDSAVYLCASSFAGHQLFFGSGTQLSVL.

CDR3 residues: CASSPTTWVYEQYF. The CDR3 DNA reads as TGTGCCAGCAGCCCCACCACCTGGGTCTACGAGCAGTACTTC. J is TRBJ2-7 and V is TRBV11-1; D remains ambiguous. In germline, CDR1 is SGHAT, CDR2 FQDESV (reference sequence). The CDR3 covers 14 residues. Trimming pared 5 bases from V and 3 bases from J, leaving 14 bases between.

In this sample, this clonotype turned up a few times. V gene TRBV7-9 combines with J gene TRBJ2-5; possibly TRBD2 for D (6 bases). The CDR3 is made up of 15 amino acids. Trimming took off 2 bases at V and 1 base at J, with 11 bases between the two ends. CDR1 is SEHNR, CDR2 FQNEAQ, per germline (reference sequence). In nucleotides, the CDR3 is TGTGCCAGCAGCTTAAGCGGGCATATCCAAGAGACCCAGTACTTC. As protein: CASSLSGHIQETQYF.

The chain has TRBV12-3 or TRBV12-4 and TRBJ2-1; TRBD1 agrees at 11 bases. CDR3 length equals 16 residues. V lost 6 bases, J lost 9 bases, and 13 bases stayed unmatched. The CDR3 region has the DNA TGTGCCAGCAGCGATAGTTGGACAGGGGGCTTAGGTGAGCAGTTCTTC. Its protein product is CASSDSWTGGLGEQFF.

This sequence joins TRBV20-1 and TRBJ2-5; D is ambiguous. The germline V and J ends were trimmed by 0 bases and 2 bases, with 7 bases remaining between them. This CDR3 is built from 13 residues. Germline V CDR1 and CDR2: DFQATT, SNEGSKA (reference sequence). This CDR3 reads CSARDWAQETQYF. The CDR3 nucleotides read TGCAGTGCTAGAGATTGGGCGCAAGAGACCCAGTACTTC.

This clonotype has just a few counts. The V gene is TRBV7-2, the J gene TRBJ1-4; 8 nucleotides line up with TRBD1. This CDR3 has 13 residues. Germline CDR1 SGHTA, CDR2 FQGNSA. After removal of 6 bases from V and 3 bases from J, the junction contained 0 bases not matched to a gene. For the CDR3, the DNA is TGTGCCAGCAGACAGGGGGCTAATGAAAAACTGTTTTTT. It translates to CASRQGANEKLFF.

The chain has TRBV7-8 and TRBJ1-2; 11 positions match TRBD1. With V trimmed by 3 bases and J by 4 bases, 4 bases remained unmatched. CDR1 is SGHVS and CDR2 is FQNEAQ in the germline V gene. This CDR3 region has 15 residues. The CDR3 sequence is CASSFIGTGGYGYTF. CDR3 nucleotides: TGTGCCAGCAGCTTTATCGGGACAGGGGGCTATGGCTACACCTTC.

The chain couples TRBV5-6 to TRBJ2-2, with D possibly matching TRBD1 (6 bases). Per germline, CDR1 SGHDT and CDR2 YYEEEE. The CDR3 totals 16 residues. V was clipped by 0 bases and J by 2 bases, with 11 bases between them. The DNA of the CDR3 is TGTGCCAGCAGCTTGGATTCGGGACACAACACCGGGGAGCTGTTTTTT. The encoded protein is CASSLDSGHNTGELFF.

This clonotype came up a few times. The chain is built from TRBV24-1 and TRBJ2-7, with 8 bases matching TRBD2. Germline CDR1 and CDR2: KGHDR and SFDVKD. The V gene end was trimmed by 3 bases and the J gene end by 4 bases; junction bases not matched to a gene: 16. The CDR3 totals 18 residues. The CDR3 DNA reads TGTGCCACCAGTGATGACTCGAGCGGGAGTAAGAGCTCTTACGAGCAGTACTTC. It codes for CATSDDSSGSKSSYEQYF.

This clonotype has just a few counts. The V gene is TRBV20-1, the J gene TRBJ2-1, with unresolved D. This CDR3 has 14 amino acids. With 7 bases removed from V and 0 bases from J, the gap between germline ends came to 13 bases. Germline CDR1 reads DFQATT; CDR2 reads SNEGSKA (reference sequence). The CDR3 nucleotides read TGCAGTGTCGTCACTCGTCGCTCCTACAATGAGCAGTTCTTC. It specifies CSVVTRRSYNEQFF.

The V call is TRBV5-8, the J call TRBJ2-1, with D maybe TRBD2 (5 bases). The germline CDR1 and CDR2 sequences are SGHTS and YDEGEE. The CDR3 is made up of 16 amino acids. Trimming removed 0 bases from V and 3 bases from J, with 13 bases in between. CDR3 loop: CASSLDAGGYYNEQFF. Written as DNA, the CDR3 is TGTGCCAGCAGCTTGGATGCGGGCGGGTACTACAATGAGCAGTTCTTC.

This clonotype occurred many times. The chain links TRBV20-1 to TRBJ2-5, with D unresolved. V lost 0 bases and J 1 base, leaving 9 bases between the germline ends. The CDR3 sequence is 14 residues long. Germline CDR1 DFQATT, CDR2 SNEGSKA (reference sequence). The CDR3 reads CSARDLPGQETQYF. DNA for the CDR3: TGCAGTGCTAGAGACCTGCCAGGCCAAGAGACCCAGTACTTC.

This clonotype came up a few times. The V and J genes are TRBV20-1 and TRBJ2-1, with 9 bases fitting TRBD2. With 1 base clipped from V and 7 bases from J, the junction kept 14 bases outside the gene matches. This CDR3 spans 17 amino acids. Looked up from germline, CDR1 is DFQATT and CDR2 is SNEGSKA (reference sequence). The CDR3 reads CSARAPLGAGGNNEQFF. Written as DNA, the CDR3 is TGCAGTGCTAGAGCCCCCCTTGGGGCGGGAGGGAATAATGAGCAGTTCTTC.

The rearrangement joins TRBV20-1 to TRBJ1-1, with no clear D. From germline, CDR1 is DFQATT and CDR2 SNEGSKA (reference sequence). The CDR3 contains 13 residues. With 3 bases removed from V and 3 bases from J, the gap between germline ends came to 11 bases. The CDR3 bases are TGCAGTGCTAGGTGGGGTGCGGACACTGAAGCTTTCTTT. Translating it yields CSARWGADTEAFF.

The chain has TRBV5-4 and TRBJ2-1, with 8 positions matching TRBD1. This CDR3 has 14 residues. Germline values: CDR1 SGHNT, CDR2 YYREEE (reference sequence). With 4 bases clipped from V and 6 bases from J, the junction kept 6 bases outside the gene matches. The CDR3 DNA follows: TGTGCCAGCAGCAGGACAGGGTTTGGCAATGAGCAGTTCTTC. This encodes CASSRTGFGNEQFF.

The chain has TRBV7-3 and TRBJ2-1; D gene uncertain. This CDR3 has 13 residues. Deletions cut 4 bases from V and 6 bases from J, with 10 bases between. Germline assignment: CDR1 SGHTA and CDR2 FQGTGA. The CDR3 DNA follows: TGTGCCAGCAGCTCGGACCCGTCCAATGAGCAGTTCTTC. Protein product: CASSSDPSNEQFF.